Listed below are T cell receptor beta chains from one sample, sequenced in a study of cytomegalovirus exposure and HLA in healthy donors. The table came from immunoSEQ multiplex PCR; TCRdb's copy has only in-frame clones and leaves some out. The repertoire includes about 120,000 clones, around 74% of them detected once, and approximately 30% sits in the top ten. The sequenced material came from PBMCs. Receptor source: a man aged 55 to 69 in good health and CMV-seropositive. Both conserved end residues are part of each CDR3. D genes are given only for firm matches. Clone size is not always given. Where it is, it says once, few, many or a class for expanded clones.

size: NA
V: TRBV27
D: NA
J: TRBJ1-2
DNA: TGTGCCAGCAGTTTATCTTTCTGGGAGGAGGGCTACACCTTC
CDR3: CASSLSFWEEGYTF

size: NA
V: TRBV7-3
D: NA
J: TRBJ1-1
DNA: TGTGCCAGCAGCTTAACCCCCGGGACACGGAGTAAATTAAACACTGAAGCTTTCTTT
CDR3: CASSLTPGTRSKLNTEAFF

size: once
V: TRBV19
D: TRBD1
J: TRBJ1-2
DNA: TGTGCCAGTAGCCCTTGGGGACAGCAGCTCCAAGTCTATGGCTACACCTTC
CDR3: CASSPWGQQLQVYGYTF

size: NA
V: TRBV10-1
D: TRBD2
J: TRBJ2-7
DNA: TGCGCCAGCAGTGAGTCGCCGCAACTAGCGGGTGTCTACGAGCAGTACTTC
CDR3: CASSESPQLAGVYEQYF

size: NA
V: TRBV19
D: TRBD1
J: TRBJ1-4
DNA: TGTGCCAGTAGTATTGGGGGGACAGGGACTGAAAAACTGTTTTTT
CDR3: CASSIGGTGTEKLFF

size: NA
V: TRBV9
D: TRBD1
J: TRBJ1-1
DNA: TGTGCCAGCAGCGTTACAGGGGGGTCGAGTGAAGCTTTCTTT
CDR3: CASSVTGGSSEAFF

size: NA
V: TRBV6-1
D: NA
J: TRBJ2-7
DNA: TGTGCCAGTAGGGAGATATCGAATGAGCAGTACTTC
CDR3: CASREISNEQYF

size: NA
V: TRBV5-1
D: NA
J: TRBJ2-7
DNA: TGCGCCAGCAGCGGTCAACAGGGCGGCGAGCAGTACTTC
CDR3: CASSGQQGGEQYF

size: NA
V: TRBV5-1
D: NA
J: TRBJ1-1
DNA: TGCGCCAGCAGCCCGGGATGGAGGGACACTGAAGCTTTCTTT
CDR3: CASSPGWRDTEAFF

size: NA
V: TRBV5-4
D: TRBD2
J: TRBJ2-1
DNA: TGTGCCAGCAGCTTGAGTGCGGGAGACTACAATGAGCAGTTCTTC
CDR3: CASSLSAGDYNEQFF

size: NA
V: TRBV7-9
D: NA
J: TRBJ2-7
DNA: TGTGCCAGCAGCTCGCTGACTCATAGGGAGCAGTACTTC
CDR3: CASSSLTHREQYF

size: NA
V: TRBV30
D: NA
J: TRBJ1-5
DNA: TGTGCCTGGAGTGTACGAGGGGGTGATCAGCCCCAGCATTTT
CDR3: CAWSVRGGDQPQHF

size: once
V: TRBV1
D: NA
J: TRBJ2-2
DNA: TGCACCAGCAGCCAAGGCGGGAGAAACGGGGAGCTGTTTTTT
CDR3: CTSSQGGRNGELFF

size: NA
V: TRBV5-1
D: NA
J: TRBJ1-5
DNA: TGCGCCAGCAGCTTGGGTACAGATTCCAATCAGCCCCAGCATTTT
CDR3: CASSLGTDSNQPQHF

size: once
V: TRBV2
D: TRBD1
J: TRBJ1-5
DNA: TGTGCCAGTGCAGGGGGTGGCAATCAGCCCCAGCATTTT
CDR3: CASAGGGNQPQHF

size: NA
V: TRBV5-1
D: TRBD1
J: TRBJ1-1
DNA: TGCGCCAGCAGGCATCCGGGACAGGGAAACACTGAAGCTTTCTTT
CDR3: CASRHPGQGNTEAFF

size: few
V: TRBV19
D: NA
J: TRBJ1-2
DNA: TGTGCCAGTACGCAGCGGGGCGGCGACTATGGCTACACCTTC
CDR3: CASTQRGGDYGYTF

size: NA
V: TRBV5-1
D: TRBD1
J: TRBJ1-4
DNA: TGCGCCAGCAGCATTGGGACAGCAACTAATGAAAAACTGTTTTTT
CDR3: CASSIGTATNEKLFF

size: NA
V: TRBV2
D: NA
J: TRBJ1-4
DNA: TGTGCCAGCCGGACAAGGGATTTTCATGAAAAACTGTTTTTT
CDR3: CASRTRDFHEKLFF

size: NA
V: TRBV11-2
D: NA
J: TRBJ1-1
DNA: TGTGCCAGCAGCGCACTTACAGGGAGGAACACTGAAGCTTTCTTT
CDR3: CASSALTGRNTEAFF

size: NA
V: TRBV6-6
D: NA
J: TRBJ2-7
DNA: TGTGCCAGCAGTTACGCGGAACCAAGCTACGAGCAGTACTTC
CDR3: CASSYAEPSYEQYF

size: NA
V: TRBV5-6
D: NA
J: TRBJ2-7
DNA: TGTGCCAGCAGCTTAATTGCGGGCAACTCCTACGAGCAGTACTTC
CDR3: CASSLIAGNSYEQYF

size: NA
V: TRBV10-3
D: TRBD2
J: TRBJ2-4
DNA: TGTGCCATCAGTGAGTCGCTAGCGGGAGCCAAAAACATTCAGTACTTC
CDR3: CAISESLAGAKNIQYF

size: NA
V: TRBV5-1
D: NA
J: TRBJ2-7
DNA: TGCGCCAGCAGCTCCCAGGCTGGGCGGGGCTACGAGCAGTACTTC
CDR3: CASSSQAGRGYEQYF

size: NA
V: TRBV27
D: NA
J: TRBJ2-7
DNA: TGTGCCAGCAGTTTCACAAGCGCCTACGAGCAGTACTTC
CDR3: CASSFTSAYEQYF

size: NA
V: TRBV19
D: NA
J: TRBJ1-2
DNA: TGTGCCAGTATGGGAGACAGGCTCTACTATGGCTACACCTTC
CDR3: CASMGDRLYYGYTF

size: NA
V: TRBV28
D: NA
J: TRBJ1-2
DNA: TGTGCCAGCAGTTTAGTCGCCGGAGCAGATGGCTACACCTTC
CDR3: CASSLVAGADGYTF

size: NA
V: TRBV7-2
D: TRBD2
J: TRBJ2-5
DNA: TGTGCCAGCAGCTTCTCGCGGGAGATGGGGGAGACCCAGTACTTC
CDR3: CASSFSREMGETQYF

size: once
V: TRBV6-1
D: TRBD1
J: TRBJ2-1
DNA: TGTGCCAGCAGGGGCCGGACAGGGAGCTACAATGAGCAGTTCTTC
CDR3: CASRGRTGSYNEQFF

size: NA
V: TRBV27
D: TRBD2
J: TRBJ2-6
DNA: TGTGCCAGCAGTTGGATAGCGGGAGGGTCCGGGCAGAAAAAGGCCAACGTCCTGACTTTC
CDR3: CASSWIAGGSGQKKANVLTF

size: NA
V: TRBV11-2
D: TRBD1
J: TRBJ1-2
DNA: TGTGCCAGCAGCCCCTCCGGGACAGGGGGCTTTATTGGCTACACCTTC
CDR3: CASSPSGTGGFIGYTF

size: NA
V: TRBV2
D: TRBD2
J: TRBJ2-7
DNA: TGTGCCAGCAGTGAACGGCGGGGGGGCCCAAACGAGCAGTACTTC
CDR3: CASSERRGGPNEQYF

size: NA
V: TRBV5-1
D: TRBD1
J: TRBJ1-6
DNA: TGCGCCAGCAGCGGCGGGACAGGGGGCGAGATACGCTCACCCCTCCACTTT
CDR3: CASSGGTGGEIRSPLHF

size: NA
V: TRBV10-3
D: NA
J: TRBJ1-2
DNA: TGTGCCATCAGTGATTTAGGGGCCTCCTATGGCTACACCTTC
CDR3: CAISDLGASYGYTF

size: NA
V: TRBV2
D: TRBD2
J: TRBJ2-2
DNA: TGTGCCAGCAGGGGCACTAGCGGGAGGGCCAGCGGGGAGCTGTTTTTT
CDR3: CASRGTSGRASGELFF

size: NA
V: TRBV18
D: TRBD1
J: TRBJ2-7
DNA: TGTGCCAGCTCACCCCTTAGGGACAGTCGTTACGAGCAGTACTTC
CDR3: CASSPLRDSRYEQYF

size: NA
V: TRBV11-2
D: NA
J: TRBJ1-3
DNA: TGTGCCAGCAGTACAGCGGGTAACACCATATATTTT
CDR3: CASSTAGNTIYF

size: NA
V: TRBV19
D: TRBD1
J: TRBJ2-1
DNA: TGTGCCAGTCGATCCTGGACAGGGGGGGGTTCCTACAATGAGCAGTTCTTC
CDR3: CASRSWTGGGSYNEQFF

size: once
V: TRBV7-9
D: NA
J: TRBJ1-5
DNA: TGTGCCAGCAGCTCCGGGCCGGGGATAGATCAGCCCCAGCATTTT
CDR3: CASSSGPGIDQPQHF

size: NA
V: TRBV13
D: NA
J: TRBJ1-2
DNA: TGTGCCAGCAGCCAGGGGTTAAGGGCAGGCCCTGACTATGGCTACACCTTC
CDR3: CASSQGLRAGPDYGYTF

size: NA
V: TRBV27
D: NA
J: TRBJ2-7
DNA: TGTGCCAGCAGTTTATCCCGGGTCACCGGGGAAGAGCAGTACTTC
CDR3: CASSLSRVTGEEQYF

size: NA
V: TRBV7-3
D: TRBD2
J: TRBJ2-7
DNA: TGTGCCAGCAGCTTTACTAGCGGGAGGTCTTACGAGCAGTACTTC
CDR3: CASSFTSGRSYEQYF

size: NA
V: TRBV5-8
D: NA
J: TRBJ1-3
DNA: TGTGCCAGCAGCCCCGCGGTGGCCTCTGGAAGCACCATATATTTT
CDR3: CASSPAVASGSTIYF

size: NA
V: TRBV6-1
D: NA
J: TRBJ1-1
DNA: TGTGCCAGCAGCTCAGGGAAGACTGAAGCTTTCTTT
CDR3: CASSSGKTEAFF

size: NA
V: TRBV7-3
D: TRBD2
J: TRBJ2-3
DNA: TGTGCCAGCAGCCCATTAGCGGGAACAGATACGCAGTATTTT
CDR3: CASSPLAGTDTQYF

size: NA
V: TRBV4-1
D: NA
J: TRBJ1-5
DNA: TGCGCCAGCAGCCAAGGGGGAGTACGAAATCAGCCCCAGCATTTT
CDR3: CASSQGGVRNQPQHF

size: NA
V: TRBV27
D: TRBD2
J: TRBJ2-1
DNA: TGTGCCAGCAGCTTGGGGGGGATAGCCTACAATGAGCAGTTCTTC
CDR3: CASSLGGIAYNEQFF

size: NA
V: TRBV13
D: NA
J: TRBJ1-6
DNA: TGTGCCAGCAGCTTCAACCGCGCTGGCGGCGGCCCCCTCCACTTT
CDR3: CASSFNRAGGGPLHF

size: NA
V: TRBV7-9
D: NA
J: TRBJ1-2
DNA: TGTGCCAGCATCCCTAGAGCAGGGCTAGGGTATGGCTACACCTTC
CDR3: CASIPRAGLGYGYTF

size: NA
V: TRBV28
D: NA
J: TRBJ1-1
DNA: TGTGCCAGCAGGTGGTCCGGGGGGCGCAGAACTGAAGCTTTCTTT
CDR3: CASRWSGGRRTEAFF

size: NA
V: TRBV6-5
D: TRBD1
J: TRBJ1-1
DNA: TGTGCCAGCAGCTTGCAGGGGGCGGGGACTGAAGCTTTCTTT
CDR3: CASSLQGAGTEAFF

size: NA
V: TRBV2
D: NA
J: TRBJ1-2
DNA: TGTGCCAGCAGTGAGGCAGGGCTCTATGGCTACACCTTC
CDR3: CASSEAGLYGYTF

size: NA
V: TRBV7-9
D: NA
J: TRBJ1-4
DNA: TGTGCCAGCAGCGCCGCAGGGAATGGTGAAAAACTGTTTTTT
CDR3: CASSAAGNGEKLFF

size: NA
V: TRBV7-9
D: TRBD1
J: TRBJ1-6
DNA: TGTGCCAGCAGCGCCTGGGACAGGGTTGATTCACCCCTCCACTTT
CDR3: CASSAWDRVDSPLHF

size: NA
V: TRBV11-2
D: NA
J: TRBJ2-7
DNA: TGTGCCAGCAGGACCCACAGGGATACCTACGAGCAGTACTTC
CDR3: CASRTHRDTYEQYF

size: NA
V: TRBV27
D: TRBD1
J: TRBJ2-3
DNA: TGTGCCAGCAGTTTAGGGACAGGGGGCCCCGATACGCAGTATTTT
CDR3: CASSLGTGGPDTQYF

size: NA
V: TRBV28
D: TRBD1
J: TRBJ2-6
DNA: TGTGCCAGCAGTTTAAACAGGGGGCGGTCTGGTGGGGCCAACGTCCTGACTTTC
CDR3: CASSLNRGRSGGANVLTF

size: NA
V: TRBV10-2
D: TRBD1
J: TRBJ2-7
DNA: TGCGCCAGCGGCGGGACAGGGATTTCGGAGCAGTACTTC
CDR3: CASGGTGISEQYF